These T cell receptor beta chains were read from a single sample in a study of OX40 agonist ivuxolimab in advanced cancers. Measured with immunoSEQ multiplex PCR; TCRdb has only the in-frame clones, and not every one. The repertoire has 60,000 to 100,000 clones, approximately 80% of them found once; the top ten carry more than 0.5%. Sample: CD4+ or CD8+ T cells sorted from blood, taken in a trial of the OX40 agonist ivuxolimab. These receptors came from an adult with an advanced solid tumor such as melanoma, head and neck, liver or kidney cancer. Both conserved end residues are part of each CDR3. D genes are given only for firm matches. A clone size is listed for some rows: how often the clone was seen (once, few, many), or a class if it is expanded.

d_gene	j_gene	v_gene	len	abundance	CDR3nt	CDR3aa
.	TRBJ2-2	TRBV19	15	.	TGTGCCAGTAGTATTTTGGGGGGTTCCACCGGGGAGCTGTTTTTT	CASSILGGSTGELFF
.	TRBJ2-5	TRBV21-1	14	once	TGTGCCAGGGGCCGGGAGATGTACCAAGAGACCCAGTACTTC	CARGREMYQETQYF
.	TRBJ1-1	TRBV5-4	14	.	TGTGCCAGCAGCTTGGGAGCGGGGAACACTGAAGCTTTCTTT	CASSLGAGNTEAFF
TRBD1	TRBJ2-5	TRBV9	14	.	TGTGCCAGCAGCGAGGGGGGACAGGGAAAGACCCAGTACTTC	CASSEGGQGKTQYF
.	TRBJ1-5	TRBV19	15	.	TGTGCCAGTAGTATTTCCAGAACAGAAAATCAGCCCCAGCATTTT	CASSISRTENQPQHF
.	TRBJ1-5	TRBV11-2	15	.	TGTGCCAGCAGCACCAACTTGGGGGGCAATCAGCCCCAGCATTTT	CASSTNLGGNQPQHF
.	TRBJ1-2	TRBV9	12	.	TGTGCCAGCAGCCGAGAGGTGGGAGCGGAGACCTTC	CASSREVGAETF
.	TRBJ1-1	TRBV19	13	.	TGTGCCAGTAGTATAACCTGGGGGACTGAAGCTTTCTTT	CASSITWGTEAFF
.	TRBJ1-3	TRBV5-3	15	.	TGTGCCAGAAGCCTGGCGGCGAGGCGTGGAAACACCATATATTTT	CARSLAARRGNTIYF
.	TRBJ2-7	TRBV7-2	15	.	TGTGCCAGCAGCTTAGGGCGCGGGAACTCCTACGAGCAGTACTTC	CASSLGRGNSYEQYF
.	TRBJ1-1	TRBV2	15	.	TGTGCCAGCAAATCGGTGGGGACGGTGAACACTGAAGCTTTCTTT	CASKSVGTVNTEAFF
.	TRBJ2-2	TRBV6-6	15	.	TGTGCCAGCACTCAGGTGGCATCGGTGGCCGGGGAGCTGTTTTTT	CASTQVASVAGELFF
.	TRBJ2-7	TRBV5-4	14	.	TGTGCCAGCAGCTTTGAGGCCACGGGCTACGAGCAGTACTTC	CASSFEATGYEQYF
.	TRBJ2-7	TRBV6-5	11	.	TGTGCCAGCAGTCAGTCCTACGAGCAGTACTTC	CASSQSYEQYF
.	TRBJ1-2	TRBV20-1	11	.	TGCAGTGCTAGAGATTTTGGTGGCTACACCTTC	CSARDFGGYTF
.	TRBJ2-3	TRBV7-3	13	.	TGTGCCAGCAGCTTAGATCCCACAGATACGCAGTATTTT	CASSLDPTDTQYF
TRBD2	TRBJ2-2	TRBV7-3	17	few	TGTGCCAGCAGCCCACCGGGACTAGCGGGGGGGACCGGGGAGCTGTTTTTT	CASSPPGLAGGTGELFF
.	TRBJ2-7	TRBV4-3	15	.	TGCGCCAGCAGCCAAGATTTGGGCAGAACCTACGAGCAGTACTTC	CASSQDLGRTYEQYF
.	TRBJ2-3	TRBV4-3	15	.	TGCGCCAGCAGCCAAGATAAGGCGGGGTCGGGTACGCAGTATTTT	CASSQDKAGSGTQYF
.	TRBJ1-3	TRBV4-3	16	.	TGCGCCAGCAGCCAAGGGACAGCCTCTACTGGAAACACCATATATTTT	CASSQGTASTGNTIYF
.	TRBJ1-2	TRBV5-1	13	few	TGCGCCAGCAGAAGGGAGCAGTACTATGGCTACACCTTC	CASRREQYYGYTF
.	TRBJ2-7	TRBV7-9	15	.	TGTGCCAGCAGCTCTTGGGACTTAGCGAAGTTCGAGCAGTACTTC	CASSSWDLAKFEQYF
.	TRBJ2-4	TRBV5-1	14	once	TGCGCCAGCAGCCCCCGCACCGATGCGGACATTCAGTACTTC	CASSPRTDADIQYF
.	TRBJ2-7	TRBV28	14	.	TGTGCCAGCAGCTCTGGAGGGTACTCCTACGAGCAGTACTTC	CASSSGGYSYEQYF
TRBD2	TRBJ2-5	TRBV19	19	.	TGTGCCAGTAGTAGTCAAGGGACTAGCGGGATTGGGGGGCAAGAGACCCAGTACTTC	CASSSQGTSGIGGQETQYF
.	TRBJ2-5	TRBV28	13	.	TGTGCCAGCAGTTTAGGGTCTCAAGAGACCCAGTACTTC	CASSLGSQETQYF
.	TRBJ1-2	TRBV28	11	.	TGTGCCAGCAGTTCGAGGATTGGCTACACCTTC	CASSSRIGYTF
.	TRBJ1-3	TRBV9	16	.	TGTGCCAGCAGCGCCGGGGAGGGGCTCGATGGAAACACCATATATTTT	CASSAGEGLDGNTIYF
TRBD2	TRBJ2-1	TRBV7-9	13	.	TGTGCCAGCAGCTTTCTCGGGGGGTATGAGCAGTTCTTC	CASSFLGGYEQFF
.	TRBJ2-5	TRBV29-1	14	.	TGCAGCGTTGCCCCTGGGGGCAGGCAAGAGACCCAGTACTTC	CSVAPGGRQETQYF
.	TRBJ2-5	TRBV30	12	.	TGTGCCACCGGACAGGGAGGGGAGACCCAGTACTTC	CATGQGGETQYF
.	TRBJ1-1	TRBV29-1	13	.	TGCAGCGTTACGGGACGGGGGAACACTGAAGCTTTCTTT	CSVTGRGNTEAFF
.	TRBJ2-4	TRBV5-3	14	.	TGTGCCAGAAGCTCGGGACAAAGAGGCAACATTCAGTACTTC	CARSSGQRGNIQYF
TRBD1	TRBJ1-5	TRBV28	16	.	TGTGCCAGCACCCAACGACTCGGGACAGGGGTGAAGCCCCAGCATTTT	CASTQRLGTGVKPQHF
TRBD2	TRBJ2-1	TRBV7-2	14	once	TGTGCCAGCAGCTCGACTAGCGGGGGCGGTGAGCAGTTCTTC	CASSSTSGGGEQFF
.	TRBJ2-3	TRBV6-6	13	.	TGTGCCAGCAGGGAAACTAGCACAGATACGCAGTATTTT	CASRETSTDTQYF
TRBD1	TRBJ2-7	TRBV18	16	.	TGTGCCAGCTCATTTTACGGACAGGGTTTTAACTACGAGCAGTACTTC	CASSFYGQGFNYEQYF
.	TRBJ2-5	TRBV15	14	.	TGTGCCACCAGCAGAGAAGGGGGGGCAAAGACCCAGTACTTC	CATSREGGAKTQYF
TRBD2	TRBJ2-7	TRBV28	20	.	TGTGCCAGCAGTTTTAAGCTGGGGGGACTAGCGGGAGATTCCCCCTACGAGCAGTACTTC	CASSFKLGGLAGDSPYEQYF
.	TRBJ2-7	TRBV7-2	12	few	TGTGCCAGCAGCTACTTGGGATACGAGCAGTACTTC	CASSYLGYEQYF
TRBD1	TRBJ2-7	TRBV7-3	15	.	TGTGCCAGCAGCCCGGGGACAGGACCGACCTACGAGCAGTACTTC	CASSPGTGPTYEQYF
.	TRBJ2-2	TRBV30	14	.	TGTGCCTGGAGTGTACGAATGAACACCGGGGAGCTGTTTTTT	CAWSVRMNTGELFF
.	TRBJ2-7	TRBV18	14	.	TGTGCCAGCTCACCACTAGCCCCAACCTACGAGCAGTACTTC	CASSPLAPTYEQYF
.	TRBJ2-2	TRBV19	13	.	TGTGCCAGTAGTTTAGTCTACACCGGGGAGCTGTTTTTT	CASSLVYTGELFF
TRBD2	TRBJ2-7	TRBV28	16	.	TGTGCCAGCATAGGGACTAGCGGGAGGGCGGGCTACGAGCAGTACTTC	CASIGTSGRAGYEQYF
TRBD1	TRBJ2-7	TRBV6-1	12	.	TGTGCCAGCAGAAACAGGGGTTACGAGCAGTACTTC	CASRNRGYEQYF
TRBD1	TRBJ1-2	TRBV28	14	.	TGTGCCAGCAGTTTACCACAGGGGTGGGATGGCTACACCTTC	CASSLPQGWDGYTF
.	TRBJ2-1	TRBV2	14	.	TGTGCCAGCAGTGTTAACAGGGCCTACAATGAGCAGTTCTTC	CASSVNRAYNEQFF